The rows below give T cell receptor beta chains drawn from one sample of a study of cytomegalovirus exposure and HLA in healthy donors. Some clones are missing from TCRdb's copy, which holds only in-frame ones; the method was immunoSEQ multiplex PCR. The repertoire holds 99,000 or so clones, with around 74% as singletons. Sequenced sample: PBMCs. These receptors came from a man in his forties or fifties in good health and CMV-seronegative. CDR3s include the opening cysteine and the closing phenylalanine or tryptophan. The order of the fields is clone size, V gene, D gene, J gene, CDR3 protein, CDR3 DNA. A D gene is named only where the DNA matches it firmly. Clone size is stated in some rows and not others, as once, few, many or a class when expanded.

clone size: -; V gene: TRBV5-4; D gene: TRBD1; J gene: TRBJ2-5; CDR3 protein: CASSLVGQGPIQETQYF; CDR3 DNA: TGTGCCAGCAGCTTGGTGGGACAGGGCCCAATCCAGGAGACCCAGTACTTC
clone size: -; V gene: TRBV28; D gene: TRBD1; J gene: TRBJ1-2; CDR3 protein: CASSSNLDRAYGYTF; CDR3 DNA: TGTGCCAGCAGCTCAAACCTGGACAGGGCCTATGGCTACACCTTC
clone size: few; V gene: TRBV28; D gene: TRBD1; J gene: TRBJ1-1; CDR3 protein: CASRPAGQGSAFF; CDR3 DNA: TGTGCCAGCAGGCCGGCGGGACAGGGCTCAGCTTTCTTT
clone size: -; V gene: TRBV27; D gene: -; J gene: TRBJ2-7; CDR3 protein: CASSLFPGIGEQYF; CDR3 DNA: TGTGCCAGCAGTTTATTCCCAGGGATAGGCGAGCAGTACTTC
clone size: -; V gene: TRBV6-5; D gene: -; J gene: TRBJ1-2; CDR3 protein: CASSLGPRAFGYTF; CDR3 DNA: TGTGCCAGCAGTTTAGGACCCAGGGCATTCGGCTACACCTTC
clone size: -; V gene: TRBV5-1; D gene: TRBD1; J gene: TRBJ2-7; CDR3 protein: CASSLGVGGGGEQYF; CDR3 DNA: TGCGCCAGCAGCTTGGGGGTAGGGGGCGGTGGAGAGCAGTACTTC
clone size: -; V gene: TRBV5-8; D gene: TRBD1; J gene: TRBJ2-5; CDR3 protein: CASSSPPGTGQETQYF; CDR3 DNA: TGTGCCAGCAGCTCGCCCCCGGGGACAGGACAAGAGACCCAGTACTTC
clone size: -; V gene: TRBV19; D gene: -; J gene: TRBJ1-5; CDR3 protein: CASSIRGAGQPQHF; CDR3 DNA: TGTGCCAGTAGTATTAGGGGCGCAGGGCAGCCCCAGCATTTT
clone size: few; V gene: TRBV4-2; D gene: -; J gene: TRBJ2-7; CDR3 protein: CASSVQVRYEQYF; CDR3 DNA: TGTGCCAGCAGCGTACAGGTCCGCTACGAGCAGTACTTC
clone size: -; V gene: TRBV9; D gene: -; J gene: TRBJ2-2; CDR3 protein: CASSVRENTGELFF; CDR3 DNA: TGTGCCAGCAGCGTACGGGAGAACACCGGGGAGCTGTTTTTT